This T cell receptor (beta chain) is from a study of blood T cell repertoires in COVID-19. Study details: COVID-19 samples collected from the United States, Italy and Spain covered acute and convalescent phases.

Repertoires were generated with immunoSEQ multiplex PCR, while TCRdb's copy carries only in-frame clones and drops some. The table lists about 69,000 clones, about 85% of them singletons. The sequence was collected from a man older than 75 with acute or convalescent COVID-19. Specimen: peripheral blood.

CDR3 amino acids: CASSAASGSSSYNEQFF. The CDR3 DNA is TGCGCCAGCAGCGCCGCTAGCGGGTCGAGCTCCTACAATGAGCAGTTCTTC. This chain uses TRBV5-1 with TRBJ2-1; TRBD2 matches 8 bases. The germline V gene has CDR1 SGHRS and CDR2 YFSETQ. The CDR3 loop spans 17 amino acids. V lost 4 bases and J lost 0; bases outside the gene matches: 9.